The 30 T cell receptor beta chains below all came from one sample that was sequenced in a study of T cell responses to AZD1222 COVID-19 vaccine. Only in-frame clones appear in the TCRdb table, and some are missing; sequencing was by immunoSEQ multiplex PCR. The sample includes around 62,000 clones, around nine tenths of them seen just once. The sample consisted of peripheral blood, taken on day 0 of AZD1222 vaccination. The receptors come from an adult in good health.

The chain combines TRBV6-5 with TRBJ2-7; 10 bases are shared with TRBD1. Germline CDR1 MNHEY, CDR2 SVGAGI. CDR3 length: 15 amino acids. The V gene end was trimmed by 2 bases and the J gene end by 3 bases; junction bases not matched to a gene: 4. Written as DNA, the CDR3 is TGTGCCAGCAGTTACACGACAGGGGGCCTCTACGAGCAGTACTTC. It translates to CASSYTTGGLYEQYF.

This clone occurred once. The chain joins TRBV7-3 to TRBJ2-1; D is undetermined. Germline-derived CDR1 and CDR2 are SGHTA and FQGTGA. The CDR3 totals 17 residues. Trimming removed 1 base from V and 0 bases from J, with 13 bases in between. This chain's CDR3 is CASSLIGSPSSYNEQFF. The CDR3 nucleotides read TGTGCCAGCAGCTTAATAGGCAGTCCCAGCTCCTACAATGAGCAGTTCTTC.

The chain recombines TRBV5-4 with TRBJ1-1; perhaps TRBD1 as D (5 bases). Trimming cost V 3 bases and J 1 base, with 13 bases left between them. This CDR3 has 15 residues. CDR1 and CDR2 from the germline V gene are SGHNT and YYREEE (reference sequence). The CDR3 DNA reads as TGTGCCAGCAGCTCTTCCTTGGGGGGGAACACTGAAGCTTTCTTT. It specifies CASSSSLGGNTEAFF. Combining the CDR3 with reference TRBV5-4 and TRBJ1-1 gives the whole variable domain ETGVTQSPTHLIKTRGQQVTLRCSSQSGHNTVSWYQQALGQGPQFIFQYYREEENGRGNFPPRFSGLQFPNYSSELNVNALELDDSALYLCASSSSLGGNTEAFFGQGTRLTVV.

The chain combines TRBV3-1 (or the pseudogene TRBV3-2) with TRBJ2-3; 7 bases are a match to TRBD2. The germline gives CDR1 LGHDT, CDR2 YNNKEL (reference sequence). The J segment lost 2 bases and the V segment lost 3 bases, leaving 2 bases of the junction unmatched. The CDR3 contains 14 residues. CDR3 DNA: TGTGCCAGCAGCCACCGGGGGGTCACAGATACGCAGTATTTT. Its translation is CASSHRGVTDTQYF.

The gene calls are TRBV3-1 (or the pseudogene TRBV3-2) and TRBJ1-3; no definite D call. This CDR3 comprises 15 residues. The germline V and J ends were trimmed by 3 bases and 0 bases, with 9 bases remaining between them. In germline, CDR1 is LGHDT, CDR2 YNNKEL (reference sequence). CDR3 residues: CASSHRTISGNTIYF. CDR3 bases: TGTGCCAGCAGCCACAGGACTATCTCTGGAAACACCATATATTTT.

The V and J genes are TRBV11-3 and TRBJ1-1, with 7 bases lining up with TRBD1. The V gene's germline CDR1 is SGHNT and CDR2 YENEEA. CDR3 length equals 14 residues. The V segment lost 5 bases and the J segment 4 bases; nucleotides outside the gene matches: 7. The CDR3 DNA reads TGTGCCAGCAGCCTCGGGACAGCGGGCACTGAAGCTTTCTTT. Residues: CASSLGTAGTEAFF.

The chain joins TRBV13 to TRBJ2-1, with 7 bases lining up with TRBD1. The length of the CDR3 is 15 residues. V lost 5 bases and J lost 3; bases outside the gene matches: 7. Germline assignment: CDR1 PRHDT and CDR2 FYEKMQ (reference sequence). The CDR3 spells CASSERGHGYNEQFF. CDR3 coding DNA: TGTGCCAGCAGCGAAAGGGGGCATGGCTACAATGAGCAGTTCTTC.

This chain joins TRBV7-9 and TRBJ2-1; 10 nucleotides agree with TRBD2. Germline V gives CDR1 SEHNR, CDR2 FQNEAQ (reference sequence). This CDR3 comprises 16 residues. After removal of 3 bases from V and 2 bases from J, the junction contained 4 bases not matched to a gene. The CDR3 nucleotides read TGTGCCAGCAGCTTCGGCACTAGCGGGGCCTACAATGAGCAGTTCTTC. This codes for CASSFGTSGAYNEQFF.

The chain carries TRBV2 and TRBJ1-4, with D perhaps TRBD1 (6 bases). Per germline, CDR1 SNHLY and CDR2 FYNNEI. The V end lost 3 bases, the J end lost 5 bases, and 13 bases lay between the germline ends. This CDR3 spans 15 amino acids. The CDR3 loop is CASSDGGGGNEKLFF. Here the CDR3 DNA reads TGTGCCAGCAGTGATGGTGGAGGGGGGAATGAAAAACTGTTTTTT. The full variable domain, with the rest looked up from reference TRBV2 and TRBJ1-4, is EPEVTQTPSHQVTQMGQEVILRCVPISNHLYFYWYRQILGQKVEFLVSFYNNEISEKSEIFDDQFSVERPDGSNFTLKIRSTKLEDSAMYFCASSDGGGGNEKLFFGSGTQLSVL.

This chain uses TRBV5-1 with TRBJ2-3; D unresolved. CDR1 is SGHRS and CDR2 is YFSETQ in the germline V gene. Trimming left V 6 bases short and J 1 base short, with 12 bases between. There are 14 residues in the CDR3. CDR3 amino acids: CASNRVTGTDTQYF. The CDR3, as DNA: TGCGCCAGCAATAGGGTTACAGGCACAGATACGCAGTATTTT.

This clone was recorded once. The chain uses TRBV18 and TRBJ1-6; D uncertain. Trimming shortened V by 2 bases and J by 8 bases, and 19 bases separated the two germline ends. CDR1 is KGHSH, CDR2 LQKENI, per germline. CDR3 size: 17 residues. CDR3 DNA: TGTGCCAGCTCACCAATGGAGGCGCAGGCCGGGGATTCACCCCTCCACTTT. Translating gives CASSPMEAQAGDSPLHF.

The rearrangement links TRBV6-5 to TRBJ1-1; 11 nucleotides line up with TRBD1. Losses at the gene ends were 6 bases for V and 9 bases for J; bases not matched to a gene: 9. This CDR3 is built from 14 residues. Looked up from germline, CDR1 is MNHEY and CDR2 is SVGAGI. The CDR3 coding sequence is TGTGCCAGCAGAAGCTCGGGACAGGGGGAAAAAGCTTTCTTT. Amino acids: CASRSSGQGEKAFF.

The V and J genes are TRBV6-5 and TRBJ2-7; TRBD1 matches 9 bases. The ends lost 6 bases at V and 3 bases at J; junction bases unmatched: 6. Germline V gene data show CDR1 as MNHEY and CDR2 as SVGAGI. The CDR3 is 14 residues long. The CDR3 nucleotides read TGTGCCAGCAGCCGGGACAGGGACCTCTACGAGCAGTACTTC. This encodes CASSRDRDLYEQYF.

The rearrangement uses TRBV7-9 and TRBJ2-3; D call uncertain. Germline CDR1 and CDR2: SEHNR and FQNEAQ (reference sequence). V was clipped by 10 bases and J by 0 bases, with 8 bases between them. CDR3 length: 12 amino acids. The CDR3 sequence: CATRMSTDTQYF. For the CDR3, the DNA is TGTGCCACCCGCATGAGCACAGATACGCAGTATTTT.

V gene TRBV5-1 combines with J gene TRBJ1-2; weak D call: TRBD1 (5 bases). V shed 0 bases and J shed 6 bases, with 12 bases lying between them. The germline gives CDR1 SGHRS, CDR2 YFSETQ. The CDR3 has 14 amino acids. The CDR3 protein is CASSLGQGFDGYTF. The CDR3 region has the DNA TGCGCCAGCAGCTTGGGGCAGGGATTCGATGGCTACACCTTC. The full variable domain, rest sourced from reference TRBV5-1 and TRBJ1-2, is KAGVTQTPRYLIKTRGQQVTLSCSPISGHRSVSWYQQTPGQGLQFLFEYFSETQRNKGNFPGRFSGRQFSNSRSEMNVSTLELGDSALYLCASSLGQGFDGYTFGSGTRLTVV.

The genes are TRBV2 and TRBJ1-2, with TRBD1 as a possible D gene (5 bases). The germline V and J ends were trimmed by 4 bases and 7 bases, with 13 bases remaining between them. Germline V gene data show CDR1 as SNHLY and CDR2 as FYNNEI. This CDR3 has 13 residues. The CDR3: CASSAAREGGYTF. The CDR3 nucleotides read TGTGCCAGCAGTGCGGCCAGGGAGGGTGGCTACACCTTC. The variable domain in full, with the rest retrieved from reference TRBV2 and TRBJ1-2, is EPEVTQTPSHQVTQMGQEVILRCVPISNHLYFYWYRQILGQKVEFLVSFYNNEISEKSEIFDDQFSVERPDGSNFTLKIRSTKLEDSAMYFCASSAAREGGYTFGSGTRLTVV.

The CDR3 coding sequence is TGTGCCAGCAGCTCCGGGGCTCCCCCAAGTTCACCCCTCCACTTT. It codes for CASSSGAPPSSPLHF. The rearrangement links TRBV11-1 to TRBJ1-6, with D possibly matching TRBD1 (5 bases). Germline V lookup: CDR1 SGHAT, CDR2 FQDESV (reference sequence). V was trimmed by 4 bases and J by 9 bases, leaving 16 bases between them. The CDR3 runs to 15 residues.

V is TRBV6-2 or TRBV6-3 and J is TRBJ1-3; D perhaps matches TRBD1 (5 bases). Germline-derived CDR1 and CDR2 are MNHEY and SVGEGT. This CDR3 comprises 17 residues. Trimming pared 0 bases from V and 0 bases from J, leaving 12 bases between. CDR3 in amino acids: CASSYSRGASSGNTIYF. The CDR3 DNA reads as TGTGCCAGCAGTTACTCGAGAGGGGCCAGCTCTGGAAACACCATATATTTT.

This clone was seen once. The sample carries other DNA sequences with the same CDR3. V usage is TRBV7-9 and J usage is TRBJ1-4; D not certain. CDR3 size: 14 residues. V was shortened by 4 bases and J by 0 bases, with 6 bases between the two germline ends. CDR1 is SEHNR, CDR2 FQNEAQ, per germline (reference sequence). CDR3 protein: CASSSRATNEKLFF. CDR3 sequence (DNA): TGTGCCAGCAGCTCCCGGGCAACTAATGAAAAACTGTTTTTT.

The chain uses TRBV11-2 and TRBJ2-1; TRBD2 aligns across 9 bases. Trimming cost V 1 base and J 5 bases; bases outside gene matches: 12. The CDR3 is 18 amino acids. CDR1 and CDR2 from the germline V gene are SGHAT and FQNNGV. CDR3 sequence reads: CASSLGKLGLAGHNEQFF. The CDR3 nucleotides are TGTGCCAGCAGCTTAGGGAAACTGGGGCTAGCGGGGCACAATGAGCAGTTCTTC.

V is TRBV3-1 (or the pseudogene TRBV3-2) and J is TRBJ1-2; the D is unclear. Germline lookup yields CDR1 LGHDT and CDR2 YNNKEL (reference sequence). This CDR3 contains 13 residues. V was trimmed by 5 bases and J by 7 bases, leaving 14 bases between them. The CDR3 protein is CASSDDMLGGYTF. The CDR3, as DNA: TGTGCCAGCAGCGACGACATGCTGGGTGGCTACACCTTC.

V usage is TRBV15 and J usage is TRBJ1-1, with TRBD1 as a possible D gene (5 bases). The germline CDR1 and CDR2 sequences are LNHNV and YYDKDF (reference sequence). Trimming removed 5 bases from V and 11 bases from J, with 21 bases in between. This CDR3 has 14 residues. CDR3 region: CATSPSHSGGGAFF. CDR3 in DNA: TGTGCCACCAGCCCATCTCATAGCGGGGGTGGTGCTTTCTTT. Complete variable domain (other parts from reference TRBV15 and TRBJ1-1): DAMVIQNPRYQVTQFGKPVTLSCSQTLNHNVMYWYQQKSSQAPKLLFHYYDKDFNNEADTPDNFQSRRPNTSFCFLDIRSPGLGDTAMYLCATSPSHSGGGAFFGQGTRLTVV.

The J gene is TRBJ1-6, the V gene TRBV27, with 7 bases that match TRBD1. Trimming at V came to 4 bases and at J to 4 bases, leaving 7 bases not matched to a gene. Germline assignment: CDR1 MNHEY and CDR2 SMNVEV (reference sequence). CDR3 length: 16 residues. The CDR3 loop is CASSSTGTVYNSPLHF. In nucleotides, the CDR3 is TGTGCCAGCAGTTCAACCGGGACAGTGTATAATTCACCCCTCCACTTT.

J is TRBJ1-1 and V is TRBV29-1; unclear D gene. Per germline, CDR1 SQVTM and CDR2 ANQGSEA. V lost 6 bases to trimming and J lost 6 bases, with 17 bases between them. The CDR3 runs 13 residues. The CDR3 sequence: CSVRTSELSEAFF. DNA for the CDR3: TGCAGCGTCCGGACGTCGGAGTTATCTGAAGCTTTCTTT. The whole variable domain, filled in from reference TRBV29-1 and TRBJ1-1, reads SAVISQKPSRDICQRGTSLTIQCQVDSQVTMMFWYRQQPGQSLTLIATANQGSEATYESGFVIDKFPISRPNLTFSTLTVSNMSPEDSSIYLCSVRTSELSEAFFGQGTRLTVV.

The V gene is TRBV6-5, the J gene TRBJ1-3; D remains ambiguous. Germline CDR1 and CDR2: MNHEY and SVGAGI. V lost 2 bases and J 2 bases, leaving 7 bases between the germline ends. This CDR3 has 14 residues. CDR3 amino acids: CASSYKSPGNTIYF. Written as DNA, the CDR3 is TGTGCCAGCAGTTACAAATCTCCTGGAAACACCATATATTTT.

This chain uses TRBV14 with TRBJ2-2; D is uncertain. Germline V lookup: CDR1 SGHDN, CDR2 FVKESK. The CDR3 is 16 amino acids. V lost 0 bases to trimming and J lost 2 bases, with 10 bases between them. CDR3 residues: CASSQDFLPNTGELFF. The CDR3 nucleotides read TGTGCCAGCAGCCAAGATTTCCTACCCAACACCGGGGAGCTGTTTTTT.

J is TRBJ1-4 and V is TRBV5-1, with D possibly TRBD1 on 5 matching bases. Per the germline V gene, CDR1 is SGHRS and CDR2 is YFSETQ. The CDR3 extends over 14 amino acids. Trimming removed 4 bases at V and 8 bases at J, with 15 bases between. The CDR3 protein is CASSLQELGEKLFF. The CDR3 nucleotides read TGCGCCAGCAGCCTACAGGAATTAGGCGAAAAACTGTTTTTT.

The rearrangement uses TRBV19 and TRBJ2-1; TRBD2 matches at 7 bases. The germline gives CDR1 LNHDA, CDR2 SQIVND (reference sequence). V gave up 6 bases and J gave up 0 bases; unmatched junction bases: 5. The CDR3 length is 15 residues. The DNA of the CDR3 is TGTGCCAGTAGAGCACTAGCGCACTCCTACAATGAGCAGTTCTTC. It codes for CASRALAHSYNEQFF.

The chain employs TRBV3-1 (or the pseudogene TRBV3-2) and TRBJ1-6; TRBD1 is a possible D gene (5 bases). The CDR3 extends over 14 amino acids. Germline lookup yields CDR1 LGHDT and CDR2 YNNKEL (reference sequence). The V end was cut by 7 bases, the J end by 9 bases, with 16 bases between. In DNA, the CDR3 is TGTGCCAGCACCTGGGACTCCCAAGGTTCACCCCTCCACTTT. Its protein product is CASTWDSQGSPLHF.

The J gene is TRBJ1-5, the V gene TRBV6-5, with TRBD1 as a possible D gene (5 bases). This CDR3 is 14 amino acids long. V lost 6 bases and J 0 bases, leaving 9 bases between the germline ends. Per the germline V gene, CDR1 is MNHEY and CDR2 is SVGAGI. In DNA, the CDR3 is TGTGCCAGCAGGAGACAGAATAGCAATCAGCCCCAGCATTTT. Its protein is CASRRQNSNQPQHF.